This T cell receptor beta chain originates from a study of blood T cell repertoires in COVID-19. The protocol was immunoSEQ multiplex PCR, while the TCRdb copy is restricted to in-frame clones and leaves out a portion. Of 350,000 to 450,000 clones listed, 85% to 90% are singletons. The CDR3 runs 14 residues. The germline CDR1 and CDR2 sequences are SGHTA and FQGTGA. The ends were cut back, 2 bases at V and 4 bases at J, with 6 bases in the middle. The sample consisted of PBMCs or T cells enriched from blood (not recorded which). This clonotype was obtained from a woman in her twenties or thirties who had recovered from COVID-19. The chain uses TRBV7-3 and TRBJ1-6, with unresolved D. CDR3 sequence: CASSLGPYNSPLHF. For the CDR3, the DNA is TGTGCCAGCAGCTTAGGCCCTTATAATTCACCCCTCCACTTT.